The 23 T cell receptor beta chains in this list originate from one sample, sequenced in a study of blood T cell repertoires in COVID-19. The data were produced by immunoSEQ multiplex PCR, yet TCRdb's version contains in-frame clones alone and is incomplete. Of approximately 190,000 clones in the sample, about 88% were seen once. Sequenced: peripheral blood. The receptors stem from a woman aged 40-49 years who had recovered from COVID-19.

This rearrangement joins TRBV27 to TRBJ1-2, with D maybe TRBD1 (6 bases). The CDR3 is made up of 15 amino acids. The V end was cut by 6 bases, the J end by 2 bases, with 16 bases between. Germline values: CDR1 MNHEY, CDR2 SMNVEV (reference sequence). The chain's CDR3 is CASSPSIDRNYGYTF. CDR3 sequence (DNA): TGTGCCAGCAGCCCATCTATCGACAGGAACTATGGCTACACCTTC.

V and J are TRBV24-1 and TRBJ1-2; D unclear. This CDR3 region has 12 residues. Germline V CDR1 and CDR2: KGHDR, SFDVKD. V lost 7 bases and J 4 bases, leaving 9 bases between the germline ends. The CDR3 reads CATSQHTYGYTF. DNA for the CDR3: TGTGCCACCAGCCAACATACCTATGGCTACACCTTC.

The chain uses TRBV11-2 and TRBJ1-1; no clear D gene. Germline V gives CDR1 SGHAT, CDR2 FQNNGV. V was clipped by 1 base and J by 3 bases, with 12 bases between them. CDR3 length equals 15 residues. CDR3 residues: CASSLVRAGDTEAFF. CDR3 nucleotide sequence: TGTGCCAGCAGCTTAGTGAGGGCCGGGGACACTGAAGCTTTCTTT. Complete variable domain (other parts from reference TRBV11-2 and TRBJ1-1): EAGVAQSPRYKIIEKRQSVAFWCNPISGHATLYWYQQILGQGPKLLIQFQNNGVVDDSQLPKDRFSAERLKGVDSTLKIQPAKLEDSAVYLCASSLVRAGDTEAFFGQGTRLTVV.

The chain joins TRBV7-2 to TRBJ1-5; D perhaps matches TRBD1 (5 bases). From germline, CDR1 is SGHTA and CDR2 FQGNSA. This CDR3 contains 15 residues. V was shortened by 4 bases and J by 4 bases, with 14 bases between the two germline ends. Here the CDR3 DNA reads TGTGCCAGCAGCTCAGTGGACGGGGGAAATCAGCCCCAGCATTTT. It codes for CASSSVDGGNQPQHF. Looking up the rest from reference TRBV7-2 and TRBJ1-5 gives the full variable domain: GAGVSQSPSNKVTEKGKDVELRCDPISGHTALYWYRQSLGQGLEFLIYFQGNSAPDKSGLPSDRFSAERTGGSVSTLTIQRTQQEDSAVYLCASSSVDGGNQPQHFGDGTRLSIL.

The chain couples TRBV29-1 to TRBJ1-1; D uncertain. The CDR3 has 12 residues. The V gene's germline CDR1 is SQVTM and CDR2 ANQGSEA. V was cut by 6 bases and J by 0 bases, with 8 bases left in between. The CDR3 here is CSVQDMNTEAFF. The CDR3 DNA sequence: TGCAGCGTACAAGACATGAACACTGAAGCTTTCTTT.

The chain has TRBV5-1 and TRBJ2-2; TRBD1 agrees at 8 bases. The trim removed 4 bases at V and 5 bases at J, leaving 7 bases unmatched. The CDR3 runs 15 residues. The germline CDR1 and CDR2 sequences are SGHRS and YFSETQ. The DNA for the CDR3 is TGCGCCAGCAGCCCGGACAGGGCAAGTACCGGGGAGCTGTTTTTT. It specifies CASSPDRASTGELFF.

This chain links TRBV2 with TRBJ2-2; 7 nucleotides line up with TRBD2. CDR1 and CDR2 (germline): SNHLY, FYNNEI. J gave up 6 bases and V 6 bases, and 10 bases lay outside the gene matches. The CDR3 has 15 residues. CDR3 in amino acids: CASSGLGVTPGELFF. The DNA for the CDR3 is TGTGCCAGCAGCGGACTAGGGGTAACGCCCGGGGAGCTGTTTTTT.

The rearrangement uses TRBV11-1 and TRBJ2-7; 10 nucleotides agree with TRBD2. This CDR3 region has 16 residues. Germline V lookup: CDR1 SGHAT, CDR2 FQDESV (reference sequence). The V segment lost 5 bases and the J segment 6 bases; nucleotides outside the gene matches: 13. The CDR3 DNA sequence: TGTGCCAGCAGCGACCCAGGGACTAGCGACGCTGGCGAGCAGTACTTC. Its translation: CASSDPGTSDAGEQYF.

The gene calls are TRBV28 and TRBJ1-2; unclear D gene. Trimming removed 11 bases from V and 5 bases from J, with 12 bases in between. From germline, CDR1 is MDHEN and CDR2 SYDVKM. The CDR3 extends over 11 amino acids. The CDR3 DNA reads TGTGCCGCGGGAATCCAGTATGGCTACACCTTC. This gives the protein CAAGIQYGYTF.

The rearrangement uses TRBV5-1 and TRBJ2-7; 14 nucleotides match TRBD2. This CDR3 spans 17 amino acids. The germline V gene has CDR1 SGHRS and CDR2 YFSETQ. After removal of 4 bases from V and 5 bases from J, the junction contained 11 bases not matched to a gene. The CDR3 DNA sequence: TGCGCCAGCAGCCTCGGGACTAGCGGGAGAGGGTACGACGAGCAGTACTTC. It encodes CASSLGTSGRGYDEQYF.

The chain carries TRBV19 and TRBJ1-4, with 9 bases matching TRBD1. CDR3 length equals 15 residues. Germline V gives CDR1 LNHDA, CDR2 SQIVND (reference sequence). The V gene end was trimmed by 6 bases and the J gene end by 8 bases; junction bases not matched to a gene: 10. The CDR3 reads CASRDRGSLNEKLFF. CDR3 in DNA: TGTGCCAGTAGGGACAGGGGCAGCTTAAACGAAAAACTGTTTTTT.

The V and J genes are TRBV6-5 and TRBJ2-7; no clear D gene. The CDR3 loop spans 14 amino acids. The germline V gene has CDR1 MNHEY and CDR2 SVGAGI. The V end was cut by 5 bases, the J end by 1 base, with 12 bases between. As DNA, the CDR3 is TGTGCCAGCAGTCATCCGTCTAGTTCCTACGAGCAGTACTTC. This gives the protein CASSHPSSSYEQYF.

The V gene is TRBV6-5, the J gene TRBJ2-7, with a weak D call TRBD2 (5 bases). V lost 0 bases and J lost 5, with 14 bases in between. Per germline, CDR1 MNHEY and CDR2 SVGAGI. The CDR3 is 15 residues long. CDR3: CASSYSSSGIDEQYF. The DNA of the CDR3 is TGTGCCAGCAGTTACTCATCCTCGGGAATCGACGAGCAGTACTTC.

The CDR3 sequence is CASRAPLPPGELFF. CDR3 in DNA: TGTGCCAGCAGGGCCCCCCTGCCCCCCGGGGAGCTGTTTTTT. This chain joins TRBV2 and TRBJ2-2; D gene uncertain. The CDR3 contains 14 residues. The germline V gene has CDR1 SNHLY and CDR2 FYNNEI. Trimming pared 6 bases from V and 6 bases from J, leaving 14 bases between.

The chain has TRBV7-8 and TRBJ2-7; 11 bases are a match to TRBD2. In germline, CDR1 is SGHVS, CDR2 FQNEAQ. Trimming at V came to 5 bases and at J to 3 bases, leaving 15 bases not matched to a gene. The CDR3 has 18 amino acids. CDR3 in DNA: TGTGCCAGCAGCGTACTAGCGGGAGTACGGGTGGACTACTACGAGCAGTACTTC. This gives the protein CASSVLAGVRVDYYEQYF.

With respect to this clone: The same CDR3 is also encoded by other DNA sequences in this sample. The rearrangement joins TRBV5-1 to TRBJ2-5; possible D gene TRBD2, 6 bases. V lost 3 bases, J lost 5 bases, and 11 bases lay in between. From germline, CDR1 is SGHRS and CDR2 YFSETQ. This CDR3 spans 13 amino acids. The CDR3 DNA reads TGCGCCAGCAGCTCGGGAGTAGGGGAGACCCAGTACTTC. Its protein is CASSSGVGETQYF.

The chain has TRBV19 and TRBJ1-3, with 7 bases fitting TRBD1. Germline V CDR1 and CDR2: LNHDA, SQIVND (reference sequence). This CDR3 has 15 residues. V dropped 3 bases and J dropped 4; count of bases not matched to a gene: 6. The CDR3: CASSMGDSFGNTIYF. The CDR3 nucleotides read TGTGCCAGTAGTATGGGGGACAGTTTCGGAAACACCATATATTTT.

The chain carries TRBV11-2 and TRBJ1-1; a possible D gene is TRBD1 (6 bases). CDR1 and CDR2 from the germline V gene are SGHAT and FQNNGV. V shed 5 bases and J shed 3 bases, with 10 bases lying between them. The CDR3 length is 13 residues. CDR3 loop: CASSRQVDTEAFF. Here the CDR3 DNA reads TGTGCCAGCAGCAGACAGGTAGACACTGAAGCTTTCTTT.

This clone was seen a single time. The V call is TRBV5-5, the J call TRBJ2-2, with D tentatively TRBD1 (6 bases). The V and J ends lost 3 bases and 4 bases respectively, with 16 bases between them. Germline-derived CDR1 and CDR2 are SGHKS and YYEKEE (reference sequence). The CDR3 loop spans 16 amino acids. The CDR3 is CASSSTGQRTTGELFF. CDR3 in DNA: TGTGCCAGCAGCTCTACAGGGCAGAGAACCACCGGGGAGCTGTTTTTT.

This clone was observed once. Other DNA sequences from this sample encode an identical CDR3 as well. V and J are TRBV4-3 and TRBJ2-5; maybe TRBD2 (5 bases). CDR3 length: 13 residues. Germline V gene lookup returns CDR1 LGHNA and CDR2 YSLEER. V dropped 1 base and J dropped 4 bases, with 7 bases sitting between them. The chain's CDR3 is CASSQGRGETQYF. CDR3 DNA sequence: TGCGCCAGCAGCCAAGGACGGGGAGAGACCCAGTACTTC.

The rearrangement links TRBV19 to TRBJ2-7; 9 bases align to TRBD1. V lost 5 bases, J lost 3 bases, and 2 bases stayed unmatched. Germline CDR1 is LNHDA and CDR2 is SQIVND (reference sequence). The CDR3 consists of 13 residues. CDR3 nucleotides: TGTGCCAGTAGTTCGGGACAGGGCTACGAGCAGTACTTC. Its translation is CASSSGQGYEQYF.

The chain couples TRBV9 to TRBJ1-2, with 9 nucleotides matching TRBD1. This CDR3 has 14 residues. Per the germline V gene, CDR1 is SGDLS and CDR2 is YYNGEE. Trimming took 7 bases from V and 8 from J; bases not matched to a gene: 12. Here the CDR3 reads CASSGGTGYEGYTF. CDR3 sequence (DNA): TGTGCCAGCTCCGGGGGGACAGGGTACGAAGGCTACACCTTC.

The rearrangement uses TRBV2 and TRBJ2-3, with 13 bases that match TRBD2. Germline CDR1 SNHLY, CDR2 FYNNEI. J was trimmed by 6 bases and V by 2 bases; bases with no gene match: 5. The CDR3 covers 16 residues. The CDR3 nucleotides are TGTGCCAGCAGTGAAAGGGGGACTAGCGGGGCGGATACGCAGTATTTT. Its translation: CASSERGTSGADTQYF. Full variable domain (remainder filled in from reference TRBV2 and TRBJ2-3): EPEVTQTPSHQVTQMGQEVILRCVPISNHLYFYWYRQILGQKVEFLVSFYNNEISEKSEIFDDQFSVERPDGSNFTLKIRSTKLEDSAMYFCASSERGTSGADTQYFGPGTRLTVL.